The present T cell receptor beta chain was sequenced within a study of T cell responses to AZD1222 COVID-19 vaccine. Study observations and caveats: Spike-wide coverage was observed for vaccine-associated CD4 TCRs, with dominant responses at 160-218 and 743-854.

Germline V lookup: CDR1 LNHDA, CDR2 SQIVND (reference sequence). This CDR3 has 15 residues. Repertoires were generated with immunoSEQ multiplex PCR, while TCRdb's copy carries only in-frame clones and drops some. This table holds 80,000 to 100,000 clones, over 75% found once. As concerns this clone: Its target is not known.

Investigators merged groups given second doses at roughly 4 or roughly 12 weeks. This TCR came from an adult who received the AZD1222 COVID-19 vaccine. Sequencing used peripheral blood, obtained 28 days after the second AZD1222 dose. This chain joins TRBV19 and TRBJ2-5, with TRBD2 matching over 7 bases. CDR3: CVIIPAGDYRETQYF. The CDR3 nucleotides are TGTGTCATCATTCCGGCGGGAGACTACCGAGAGACCCAGTACTTC.